This TCR beta chain was observed in a study of blood T cell repertoires in COVID-19. The CDR3 sequence is 16 residues long. CDR1 is LNHDA, CDR2 SQIVND, per germline (reference sequence). Trimming removed 3 bases at V and 4 bases at J, with 13 bases between. Per the authors' pipeline: Amplified reference gene primers provided the basis for estimating nucleated cell counts. This table comes from immunoSEQ multiplex PCR, and its TCRdb copy is limited to in-frame clones, with some not included. The DNA was the basis for D and trimming; V, J and clone size are from that table. The sample has roughly 460,000 clones; over 85% are singletons.

The TCR was taken from a man aged 18 to 30 with COVID-19, enrolled during active disease. Sequencing was done on a sample of peripheral blood. The chain employs TRBV19 and TRBJ1-6, with a weak D call TRBD1 (5 bases). The CDR3 loop is CASSIGGKTYNSPLHF. The DNA for the CDR3 is TGTGCCAGTAGTATCGGGGGGAAAACGTATAATTCACCCCTCCACTTT.